The T cell receptor (beta chain) described here comes from a study of CD8 T cells in Susac syndrome. The germline V gene has CDR1 MGHRA and CDR2 YSYEKL. The junction had 6 bases not matched to a gene; V was cut back by 1 base and J by 4 bases. The length of the CDR3 is 15 residues. RNA amounts of about 0.5 to 1 ug underwent reverse transcription with random hexamers. Multiplex immunoSEQ PCR targeted 54 Vbeta and 13 Jbeta TCR beta segments. Each CDR3 protein is one row after TCRdb ran MiXCR on the immunoSEQ multiplex PCR reads. The top ten hold under 0.15% of the sample, which has about 430,000 distinct CDR3 sequences, more than 80% seen once. The multiple sclerosis controls were treatment-naive patients, and their relapsing-remitting disease was stable or active.

The clonotype was recovered from a human donor with multiple sclerosis. The genes are TRBV4-1 and TRBJ2-7; 8 bases are shared with TRBD1. Input material: CD8+ T cells from PBMCs. CDR3 protein: CASSQVGTGHYEQYF. The CDR3 DNA sequence: TGCGCCAGCAGCCAAGTCGGGACAGGCCATTACGAGCAGTACTTC.